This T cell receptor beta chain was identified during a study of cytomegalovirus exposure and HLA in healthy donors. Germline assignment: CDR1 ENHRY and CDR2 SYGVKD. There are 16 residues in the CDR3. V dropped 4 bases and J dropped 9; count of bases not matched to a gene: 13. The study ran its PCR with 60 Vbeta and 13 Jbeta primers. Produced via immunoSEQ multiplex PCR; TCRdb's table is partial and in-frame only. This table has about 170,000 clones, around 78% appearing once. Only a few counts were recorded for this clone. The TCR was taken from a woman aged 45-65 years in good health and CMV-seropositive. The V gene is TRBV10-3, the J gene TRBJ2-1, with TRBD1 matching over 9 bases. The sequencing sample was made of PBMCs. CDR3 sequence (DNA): TGTGCCATCAGTGTTTTGACTGCACAGGGGGCATCTGAGCAGTTCTTC. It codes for CAISVLTAQGASEQFF.